What follows describes a single T cell receptor (beta chain). Its antigen is unknown. The sample carries other DNA sequences with the same CDR3. These data originate in a study of shared clonotypes between healthy human individuals. Points from the study as a whole: Generally, naive subsets (rather than memory subsets) showed larger estimated richness. When naive CD4 clonotypes were compared across several donors, 5% to 5.5% were shared. Investigators expected sequencing depth to affect clonotype sharing among donors.

Generated by immunoSEQ multiplex PCR, the TCRdb table keeps only in-frame clones and is missing some. The table includes about 2.3 million clones, 80% to 95% detected once. In the CD4+ fraction, cells were divided into CD45RA+ naive and CD45RA-negative memory subsets. The CDR3 runs to 12 residues. In germline, CDR1 is MDHEN, CDR2 SYDVKM. The junction had 7 bases not matched to a gene; V was cut back by 8 bases and J by 7 bases. Input material: naive CD4+ T cells from PBMCs. Subset indicated: CD45RA+ positively selected. This chain links TRBV28 with TRBJ2-7; 8 nucleotides align to TRBD2. The TCR comes from a man between 18 and 29 years old in good health. Some clones in this sample may be carry-over from other donors' samples. This chain's CDR3 is CASSSPGGEQYF. The CDR3 DNA is TGTGCCAGCTCCTCCCCGGGGGGGGAGCAGTACTTC.